The 20 T cell receptor beta chains below come from one sample, sequenced in a study of cytomegalovirus exposure and HLA in healthy donors. Amplification used 60 Vbeta primers and 13 Jbeta primers. TCRdb's copy holds only in-frame clones and misses some; the assay was immunoSEQ multiplex PCR. The sample holds some 65,000 clones, approximately 67% seen once. The specimen sequenced was PBMCs. These receptors came from a man aged 25 to 40 in good health and CMV-seronegative.

This clone was counted a single time. The chain combines TRBV7-9 with TRBJ2-4, with D possibly matching TRBD2 (6 bases). Between the trimmed V and J ends, which lost 6 bases and 5 bases, there was a span of 17 bases. Germline CDR1 is SEHNR and CDR2 is FQNEAQ (reference sequence). The CDR3 runs to 15 residues. The DNA for the CDR3 is TGTGCCAGCAGGCCCCGTTGGGGGGACGAAAACATTCAGTACTTC. As protein: CASRPRWGDENIQYF.

For this clone: A read error may account for a junction end that differs from germline. V and J are TRBV10-2 and TRBJ1-6; D is unclear. The germline V gene has CDR1 WSHSY and CDR2 SAAADI. CDR3 length: 13 residues. CDR3 amino acids: CASSELENLPLHF. In nucleotides, the CDR3 is TGCGCCAGCAGTGAGTTGGAGAATTTACCCCTCCACTTT.

This chain uses TRBV20-1 with TRBJ1-3, with TRBD1 as a possible D gene (5 bases). This CDR3 spans 11 amino acids. Looked up from germline, CDR1 is DFQATT and CDR2 is SNEGSKA (reference sequence). V lost 6 bases and J 9 bases, leaving 12 bases between the germline ends. CDR3: CSAGGDVTIYF. The CDR3 DNA sequence: TGCAGTGCAGGAGGGGATGTCACCATATATTTT.

The chain carries TRBV20-1 and TRBJ1-2; 7 bases are shared with TRBD1. The V gene's germline CDR1 is DFQATT and CDR2 SNEGSKA (reference sequence). This CDR3 region has 11 residues. The V segment lost 6 bases and the J segment 2 bases; nucleotides outside the gene matches: 0. The CDR3: CSAGQNYGYTF. The CDR3 DNA reads as TGCAGTGCGGGACAGAACTATGGCTACACCTTC.

This chain links TRBV5-1 with TRBJ2-7; 8 nucleotides match TRBD1. V was clipped by 3 bases and J by 4 bases; unmatched bases: 6. This CDR3 is built from 14 residues. The V gene's germline CDR1 is SGHRS and CDR2 YFSETQ. CDR3 in amino acids: CASSWDRYSYEQYF. The CDR3 bases are TGCGCCAGCAGCTGGGACAGGTATTCGTACGAGCAGTACTTC.

The V call is TRBV4-1, the J call TRBJ2-5, with a possible D match to TRBD1 (6 bases). V lost 1 base to trimming and J lost 2 bases, with 8 bases between them. The CDR3 loop spans 14 amino acids. CDR1 MGHRA and CDR2 YSYEKL come from the germline V gene. The CDR3: CASSQGTAQETQYF. The CDR3 DNA reads TGCGCCAGCAGCCAAGGGACAGCGCAAGAGACCCAGTACTTC.

The CDR3 loop is CATSETLEGNTEAFF. The CDR3 coding sequence is TGTGCCACCAGCGAGACCCTGGAGGGGAACACTGAAGCTTTCTTT. The chain joins TRBV15 to TRBJ1-1; D is unclear. Germline V CDR1 and CDR2: LNHNV, YYDKDF (reference sequence). This CDR3 comprises 15 residues. The V and J ends lost 5 bases and 1 base respectively, with 14 bases between them.

This rearrangement joins TRBV10-3 to TRBJ2-7; 9 bases map to TRBD2. The CDR3 is 14 residues long. Germline values: CDR1 ENHRY, CDR2 SYGVKD. V lost 10 bases, J lost 0 bases, and 7 bases stayed unmatched. DNA for the CDR3: TGTGCCACCCTAGCGGGGAACATCTCCTACGAGCAGTACTTC. The encoded protein is CATLAGNISYEQYF.

This clone was detected only a few times. The CDR3 nucleotides are TGTGCCAGCAGCCAAGTTGGACACGGCGAGCAGTACTTC. It translates to CASSQVGHGEQYF. The J gene is TRBJ2-7, the V gene TRBV14; possibly TRBD1 for D (5 bases). There are 13 residues in the CDR3. The germline CDR1 and CDR2 sequences are SGHDN and FVKESK. The V and J ends lost 1 base and 6 bases respectively, with 10 bases between them.

This chain links TRBV4-2 with TRBJ2-3; possible D gene TRBD1, 6 bases. Germline CDR1 and CDR2: LGHNA and YNFKEQ. V was clipped by 0 bases and J by 2 bases, with 9 bases between them. The CDR3 is made up of 15 amino acids. The CDR3 region has the DNA TGTGCCAGCAGCCAAGAGGGGGCTACCACAGATACGCAGTATTTT. Translated, it gives CASSQEGATTDTQYF.

CDR3 protein: CASSWTSGGYNEQFF. CDR3 coding DNA: TGTGCCAGCAGCTGGACTAGCGGGGGGTACAATGAGCAGTTCTTC. This chain uses TRBV11-2 with TRBJ2-1; 14 positions match TRBD2. In germline, CDR1 is SGHAT, CDR2 FQNNGV. The CDR3 length is 15 residues. J gave up 4 bases and V 4 bases, and 0 bases lay outside the gene matches.

The chain employs TRBV6-1 and TRBJ1-2; possible D gene TRBD1, 5 bases. Germline assignment: CDR1 MNHNS and CDR2 SASEGT. The CDR3 length is 15 residues. The ends were cut back, 6 bases at V and 3 bases at J, with 17 bases in the middle. CDR3: CASSPDSGWDYGYTF. DNA for the CDR3: TGTGCCAGCAGCCCCGACAGTGGGTGGGACTATGGCTACACCTTC.

The CDR3 region has the DNA TGTGCCAGCAGTGCCAGGACAGGTTCTTACGAGCAGTACTTC. Translating it yields CASSARTGSYEQYF. The gene calls are TRBV25-1 and TRBJ2-7; 7 bases agree with TRBD1. Germline V gene lookup returns CDR1 MGHDK and CDR2 SYGVNS. CDR3 length: 14 residues. The trim removed 4 bases at V and 4 bases at J, leaving 7 bases unmatched.

The CDR3: CAWVTGTGNTEAFF. The CDR3, as DNA: TGTGCCTGGGTAACGGGGACAGGGAACACTGAAGCTTTCTTT. J is TRBJ1-1 and V is TRBV30; 8 positions agree with TRBD1. Germline loops: CDR1 GTSNPN, CDR2 SVGIG (reference sequence). The CDR3 spans 14 residues. The V segment lost 5 bases and the J segment 1 base; nucleotides outside the gene matches: 6.

This chain connects TRBV7-7 to TRBJ2-3; TRBD2 is a possible D gene (6 bases). This CDR3 spans 15 amino acids. V was trimmed by 1 base and J by 2 bases, leaving 10 bases between them. Per the germline V gene, CDR1 is SSHAT and CDR2 is FNYEAQ (reference sequence). CDR3: CASSLGGDPTDTQYF. The CDR3 coding sequence is TGTGCCAGCAGCTTAGGGGGGGACCCCACAGATACGCAGTATTTT.

Only a few counts were recorded for this clone. The V call is TRBV5-4, the J call TRBJ2-5; 11 positions agree with TRBD2. The CDR3 is made up of 16 amino acids. Germline trimming cut 3 bases from V and 2 bases from J; bases unmatched to any gene: 6. From germline, CDR1 is SGHNT and CDR2 YYREEE (reference sequence). CDR3 sequence reads: CASSYPLAGVQETQYF. In nucleotides, the CDR3 is TGTGCCAGCAGCTACCCACTAGCGGGGGTACAAGAGACCCAGTACTTC.

This clone has just a few counts. The J gene is TRBJ1-4, the V gene TRBV2; D gene uncertain. Germline assignment: CDR1 SNHLY and CDR2 FYNNEI. Trimming pared 6 bases from V and 0 bases from J, leaving 14 bases between. The CDR3 is 16 amino acids. CDR3 loop: CASSVAERATNEKLFF. In nucleotides, the CDR3 is TGTGCCAGCAGCGTGGCAGAGCGTGCAACTAATGAAAAACTGTTTTTT.

V gene TRBV7-2 combines with J gene TRBJ2-4, with D uncertain. Trimming removed 3 bases from V and 0 bases from J, with 6 bases in between. This CDR3 spans 14 amino acids. The germline CDR1 and CDR2 sequences are SGHTA and FQGNSA. The CDR3 DNA sequence: TGTGCCAGCAGCTTTTCGTTAGCCAAAAACATTCAGTACTTC. Translation: CASSFSLAKNIQYF. The entire variable domain, with the rest obtained from reference TRBV7-2 and TRBJ2-4, is as follows: GAGVSQSPSNKVTEKGKDVELRCDPISGHTALYWYRQSLGQGLEFLIYFQGNSAPDKSGLPSDRFSAERTGGSVSTLTIQRTQQEDSAVYLCASSFSLAKNIQYFGAGTRLSVL.

This chain uses TRBV29-1 with TRBJ2-5, with 11 bases lining up with TRBD2. This CDR3 is built from 14 residues. Per the germline V gene, CDR1 is SQVTM and CDR2 is ANQGSEA. V lost 3 bases to trimming and J lost 6 bases; unmatched junction nucleotides: 6. The CDR3 DNA reads as TGCAGCGTTGATAGCGGGGGGGCTGCGAAGACCCAGTACTTC. Translated: CSVDSGGAAKTQYF.

This chain uses TRBV7-9 with TRBJ2-7, with a possible D match to TRBD2 (7 bases). This CDR3 comprises 17 residues. Germline V gene lookup returns CDR1 SEHNR and CDR2 FQNEAQ (reference sequence). Trimming shortened V by 1 base and J by 5 bases, and 21 bases separated the two germline ends. The chain's CDR3 is CASSLGAEGGGVNEQYF. As DNA, the CDR3 is TGTGCCAGCAGCTTAGGCGCGGAGGGGGGGGGAGTGAACGAGCAGTACTTC.